Shown below are 21 T cell receptor beta chains from a single sample sequenced in a study of T cell responses to AZD1222 COVID-19 vaccine. Sequenced by immunoSEQ multiplex PCR; TCRdb stores in-frame clones only, minus some. This sample yields fewer than 90,000 clones, of which 88% are seen a single time; approximately 11% belongs to the top ten. Source: peripheral blood, taken on day 0 of AZD1222 vaccination. Receptor source: an adult in good health.

The chain employs TRBV5-1 and TRBJ1-5; D gene uncertain. The ends were cut back, 2 bases at V and 2 bases at J, with 11 bases in the middle. The length of the CDR3 is 15 residues. Germline V gene sequence: CDR1 SGHRS, CDR2 YFSETQ. DNA of the CDR3: TGCGCCAGCAGCTTTGCGGGTAGGGGCAATCAGCCCCAGCATTTT. It is translated as CASSFAGRGNQPQHF.

The gene calls are TRBV7-9 and TRBJ1-1; D unclear. V was pared by 7 bases and J by 3 bases, with 12 bases between. This CDR3 comprises 13 residues. The V gene's germline CDR1 is SEHNR and CDR2 FQNEAQ (reference sequence). CDR3 loop: CASTRSWDTEAFF. The CDR3, as DNA: TGTGCCAGCACCCGATCCTGGGACACTGAAGCTTTCTTT.

The V gene is TRBV5-5, the J gene TRBJ2-3; TRBD2 aligns across 9 bases. There are 15 residues in the CDR3. J gave up 5 bases and V 4 bases, and 8 bases lay outside the gene matches. Looked up from germline, CDR1 is SGHKS and CDR2 is YYEKEE (reference sequence). CDR3 nucleotide sequence: TGTGCCAGCAGCACCGGGTCAGCGGGAGGAGATACGCAGTATTTT. Encoded protein: CASSTGSAGGDTQYF.

About this clone: An end of the junction does not agree with germline; a read error may underlie this. The chain links TRBV11-2 to TRBJ2-3; D unresolved. CDR1 and CDR2 (germline): SGHAT, FQNNGV. There are 14 residues in the CDR3. In nucleotides, the CDR3 is TGTGCCAGTAGCTTGGGCAGTTCCACAGATACGCAGTATTTT. Protein sequence: CASSLGSSTDTQYF. Based on the CDR3 plus reference TRBV11-2 and TRBJ2-3, the full variable domain is EAGVAQSPRYKIIEKRQSVAFWCNPISGHATLYWYQQILGQGPKLLIQFQNNGVVDDSQLPKDRFSAERLKGVDSTLKIQPAKLEDSAVYLCASSLGSSTDTQYFGPGTRLTVL.

Written as DNA, the CDR3 is TGTGCCAGCAGTTTTGGGACAACCGGCACCGGGGAGCTGTTTTTT. Translated: CASSFGTTGTGELFF. The chain joins TRBV6-5 to TRBJ2-2, with D possibly matching TRBD1 (6 bases). The length of the CDR3 is 15 residues. Trimming left V 4 bases short and J 4 bases short, with 13 bases between. Germline V lookup: CDR1 MNHEY, CDR2 SVGAGI.

The chain joins TRBV12-3 or TRBV12-4 to TRBJ2-2, with TRBD2 identical over 9 bases. The CDR3 extends over 13 amino acids. J was trimmed by 8 bases and V by 7 bases; bases with no gene match: 5. In DNA, the CDR3 is TGTGCCAGCATAGCGGGAGTGGTGGGGGAGCTGTTTTTT. Its protein product is CASIAGVVGELFF.

This clone was detected once. J is TRBJ1-1 and V is TRBV28; unclear D gene. The CDR3 runs 16 residues. Per the germline V gene, CDR1 is MDHEN and CDR2 is SYDVKM. With 8 bases removed from V and 0 bases from J, the gap between germline ends came to 19 bases. This CDR3 reads CASSQPRGFMNTEAFF. The CDR3 DNA reads as TGTGCCAGCTCACAACCGCGGGGTTTCATGAACACTGAAGCTTTCTTT.

The J gene is TRBJ2-5, the V gene TRBV11-2, with D hard to call. CDR1 SGHAT and CDR2 FQNNGV come from the germline V gene. Deletions cut 2 bases from V and 2 bases from J, with 18 bases between. This CDR3 region has 17 residues. CDR3 DNA sequence: TGTGCCAGCAGCTTAAGAATGGCAGGCTATCTACAAGAGACCCAGTACTTC. The encoded protein is CASSLRMAGYLQETQYF. The full variable domain, in which reference TRBV11-2 and TRBJ2-5 provide the parts outside the CDR3, is EAGVAQSPRYKIIEKRQSVAFWCNPISGHATLYWYQQILGQGPKLLIQFQNNGVVDDSQLPKDRFSAERLKGVDSTLKIQPAKLEDSAVYLCASSLRMAGYLQETQYFGPGTRLLVL.

The chain couples TRBV18 to TRBJ1-3; tentative D call: TRBD1 (5 bases). The germline V gene has CDR1 KGHSH and CDR2 LQKENI. V gave up 5 bases and J gave up 0 bases, with 14 bases separating them. This CDR3 region has 16 residues. CDR3 sequence: CASSFGTDSSGNTIYF. The DNA for the CDR3 is TGTGCCAGCTCATTCGGGACGGATAGCTCTGGAAACACCATATATTTT.

The rearrangement uses TRBV11-3 and TRBJ2-1, with D hard to call. CDR1 is SGHNT, CDR2 YENEEA, per germline. The CDR3 is made up of 13 amino acids. V lost 5 bases to trimming and J lost 4 bases, with 9 bases between them. CDR3 residues: CASSPGSYNEQFF. The CDR3, as DNA: TGTGCCAGCAGCCCTGGCAGTTACAATGAGCAGTTCTTC.

The CDR3 DNA reads as TGTGCCAGCAGCCCTAGGGGGGCCGGGGAGCTGTTTTTT. Protein: CASSPRGAGELFF. The gene calls are TRBV11-3 and TRBJ2-2; D might be TRBD1 or TRBD2, each matching 6 bases. The germline V gene encodes CDR1 SGHNT and CDR2 YENEEA. This CDR3 spans 13 amino acids. The V and J ends lost 5 bases and 6 bases respectively, with 10 bases between them.

V gene TRBV2 combines with J gene TRBJ1-5; D not certain. V was clipped by 4 bases and J by 11 bases, with 15 bases between them. Germline-derived CDR1 and CDR2 are SNHLY and FYNNEI. CDR3 length: 13 residues. CDR3 nucleotide sequence: TGTGCCAGCAGTGGGGGAGGCCCCGTGGCCCAGCATTTT. This sequence encodes CASSGGGPVAQHF.

The chain uses TRBV28 and TRBJ1-5, with 7 bases lining up with TRBD1. The CDR3 totals 14 residues. V trimming: 3 bases; J trimming: 8 bases; junction bases outside the gene matches: 7. CDR1 is MDHEN and CDR2 is SYDVKM in the germline V gene. The CDR3 here is CASSLDRSLKPQHF. CDR3 in DNA: TGTGCCAGCAGTTTGGACAGGTCCTTGAAGCCCCAGCATTTT.

This clone was seen more than once but under ten times. The CDR3: CASSLSGVYGYTF. The DNA of the CDR3 is TGTGCCAGCAGTTTATCAGGGGTATATGGCTACACCTTC. The chain is built from TRBV28 and TRBJ1-2; D might be TRBD1 (6 bases). CDR3 length: 13 residues. With 1 base removed from V and 5 bases from J, the gap between germline ends came to 8 bases. Germline values: CDR1 MDHEN, CDR2 SYDVKM.

This clone was counted only a few times. The genes are TRBV19 and TRBJ2-5; TRBD1 might be the D (6 bases). This CDR3 is built from 14 residues. Germline lookup yields CDR1 LNHDA and CDR2 SQIVND (reference sequence). Trimming left V 6 bases short and J 1 base short, with 12 bases between. The CDR3 here is CASRDEQGQETQYF. The CDR3 nucleotides read TGTGCCAGTAGGGACGAACAGGGCCAAGAGACCCAGTACTTC.

The CDR3 here is CASRLGYGNTIYF. CDR3 DNA sequence: TGTGCCAGCAGGTTAGGGTATGGAAACACCATATATTTT. V gene TRBV28 combines with J gene TRBJ1-3; the D is unclear. The ends were cut back, 6 bases at V and 3 bases at J, with 9 bases in the middle. CDR3 length: 13 residues. CDR1 MDHEN and CDR2 SYDVKM come from the germline V gene.

V and J are TRBV30 and TRBJ2-7, with TRBD2 matching 13 bases. The ends lost 0 bases at V and 4 bases at J; junction bases unmatched: 3. The CDR3 spans 15 residues. Germline-derived CDR1 and CDR2 are GTSNPN and SVGIG (reference sequence). Written as DNA, the CDR3 is TGTGCCTGGAGTGTGAGGACTAGCGGGAGATACGAGCAGTACTTC. Translation gives CAWSVRTSGRYEQYF.

The chain carries TRBV10-3 and TRBJ1-4, with 7 bases that match TRBD1. CDR1 and CDR2 (germline): ENHRY, SYGVKD. This CDR3 comprises 15 residues. The V gene end was trimmed by 0 bases and the J gene end by 7 bases; junction bases not matched to a gene: 5. This CDR3 is CAISESGTVGEKLFF. CDR3 DNA: TGTGCCATCAGTGAGTCAGGGACAGTCGGTGAAAAACTGTTTTTT.

This CDR3 reads CASSKRTDQEQFF. For the CDR3, the DNA is TGTGCCAGCAGCAAAAGGACGGATCAGGAGCAGTTCTTC. The J gene is TRBJ2-1, the V gene TRBV21-1. TRBV21-1 represents a pseudogene. CDR3 length: 13 residues.

The CDR3 reads CASRLEAGGANEQFF. The CDR3 DNA sequence: TGTGCCAGCAGGCTCGAGGCGGGAGGGGCCAATGAGCAGTTCTTC. The rearrangement links TRBV2 to TRBJ2-1, with 9 bases lining up with TRBD2. The CDR3 totals 15 residues. Germline CDR1 and CDR2: SNHLY and FYNNEI. The V and J ends lost 6 bases and 6 bases, in that order; junction bases with no gene match: 9.

The rearrangement joins TRBV7-9 to TRBJ1-4; D might be TRBD1 (5 bases). Germline V gives CDR1 SEHNR, CDR2 FQNEAQ (reference sequence). The CDR3 totals 14 residues. Trimming pared 4 bases from V and 6 bases from J, leaving 12 bases between. CDR3: CASSYSTEYEKLFF. The CDR3 DNA sequence: TGTGCCAGCAGCTATTCGACAGAGTATGAAAAACTGTTTTTT.